These 20 T cell receptor beta chains share one sample of origin, sequenced in a study of beta chain features in type 1 diabetes listed by TCRdb under 2018. What the study reported, not specific to this receptor: A moderate but significant shortening of TCRB CDR3 length was observed in type 1 diabetes patients in all four CD4+ subsets.

Libraries were built with the immunoSEQ multiplex PCR assay. The entire isolated RNA was reverse transcribed using the High Capacity cDNA Reverse Transcription Kit, and thus expressed TCRB transcripts were sequenced. TCRdb stores this immuneACCESS table with in-frame sequences only. Part of the clones is absent; in the studies checked, under half of the shortfall reflects unresolved V genes, and no reason is known for the rest. Here the sample has 250,000 to 350,000 clones; 14% occur a single time. The top ten clonotypes cover 0.015% to 0.02% of the sample. These receptors' targets are unknown. Material: naive CD4+ T cells from blood. The cell subset or site tag for this specimen amounts to: true naive CD4+ T cells. These receptor sequences come from a man aged 30 to 39 with type 1 diabetes.

This clone was counted only a few times. The V gene is TRBV2, the J gene TRBJ1-5, with D perhaps TRBD1 (5 bases). Germline V gene sequence: CDR1 SNHLY, CDR2 FYNNEI. The CDR3 consists of 11 residues. The germline V and J ends were trimmed by 8 bases and 7 bases, with 9 bases remaining between them. CDR3 sequence: CASGGSQPQHF. The CDR3 DNA sequence: TGTGCCAGCGGGGGGTCACAGCCCCAGCATTTT.

This clone has a handful of counts. The J gene is TRBJ1-2, the V gene TRBV2; D possibly corresponds to TRBD1 (6 bases). Trimming removed 4 bases at V and 5 bases at J, with 8 bases between. Germline values: CDR1 SNHLY, CDR2 FYNNEI. The CDR3 loop spans 12 amino acids. In DNA, the CDR3 is TGTGCCAGCAGTGTTCAGGGGTATGGCTACACCTTC. It is translated as CASSVQGYGYTF.

The J gene is TRBJ1-1, the V gene TRBV7-9; weak D call: TRBD1 (5 bases). The V gene lost 3 bases and the J gene lost 8 bases, with 7 bases spanning the gap. Per the germline V gene, CDR1 is SEHNR and CDR2 is FQNEAQ (reference sequence). The CDR3 runs 11 residues. CDR3 sequence reads: CASSLQGEAFF. CDR3 nucleotides: TGTGCCAGCAGCTTGCAGGGAGAAGCTTTCTTT.

This clone was counted between two and nine times. The rearrangement joins TRBV7-9 to TRBJ2-5; D is perhaps TRBD2 (5 bases). The CDR3 has 15 residues. V shed 5 bases and J shed 5 bases, with 18 bases lying between them. CDR1 is SEHNR, CDR2 FQNEAQ, per germline (reference sequence). The CDR3: CASSPYIAIVETQYF. CDR3 coding DNA: TGTGCCAGCAGCCCCTACATAGCGATAGTCGAGACCCAGTACTTC.

The genes are TRBV10-3 and TRBJ1-1; D is unclear. The CDR3 totals 11 residues. V lost 9 bases and J lost 1, with 6 bases in between. Germline V gives CDR1 ENHRY, CDR2 SYGVKD. CDR3 DNA: TGTGCCATAGGAGGGAACACTGAAGCTTTCTTT. Amino acids: CAIGGNTEAFF.

The table lists this clone with a few counts. The CDR3 coding sequence is TGCGCCAGCAGCCCACAGAGCGGGAGCTACGAGCAGTACTTC. The encoded protein is CASSPQSGSYEQYF. The chain combines TRBV4-3 with TRBJ2-7; 8 bases map to TRBD2. From germline, CDR1 is LGHNA and CDR2 YSLEER. The CDR3 is 14 amino acids. V shed 4 bases and J 3 bases; nucleotides not matched to a gene: 5.

The J gene is TRBJ1-2, the V gene TRBV6-5; 7 bases are shared with TRBD1. Germline lookup yields CDR1 MNHEY and CDR2 SVGAGI. The CDR3 consists of 13 residues. V shed 2 bases, J shed 5 bases, and the junction held 2 bases outside the gene matches. The CDR3 loop reads CASSYGTEYGYTF. DNA of the CDR3: TGTGCCAGCAGTTACGGGACAGAGTATGGCTACACCTTC.

This clone turned up a few times. The chain links TRBV7-9 to TRBJ2-1; no clear D. Germline V CDR1 and CDR2: SEHNR, FQNEAQ (reference sequence). The CDR3 runs to 11 residues. Trimming took off 5 bases at V and 7 bases at J, with 6 bases between the two ends. CDR3 bases: TGTGCCAGCAGCCCCCGTAATGAGCAGTTCTTC. Residues: CASSPRNEQFF.

The chain links TRBV18 to TRBJ2-5; TRBD1 might be the D (5 bases). The CDR3 has 13 amino acids. CDR1 and CDR2 (germline): KGHSH, LQKENI. The V and J ends lost 0 bases and 5 bases respectively, with 7 bases between them. The CDR3 loop is CASSPPRGETQYF. The CDR3, as DNA: TGTGCCAGCTCACCACCAAGGGGTGAGACCCAGTACTTC.

This sequence joins TRBV29-1 and TRBJ2-3; 8 bases are a match to TRBD2. Germline V CDR1 and CDR2: SQVTM, ANQGSEA. CDR3 length equals 14 residues. V shed 7 bases and J 4 bases; nucleotides not matched to a gene: 10. CDR3 bases: TGCAGCGGGAAACTAGCGGCCGGGTCAGATACGCAGTATTTT. Translating it yields CSGKLAAGSDTQYF.

This clone turned up a few times. V is TRBV6-1 and J is TRBJ2-1; 11 bases map to TRBD2. V lost 6 bases, J lost 5 bases, and 6 bases stayed unmatched. CDR3 size: 15 residues. Germline CDR1 reads MNHNS; CDR2 reads SASEGT. The CDR3 reads CASRAGTSGNNEQFF. CDR3 DNA sequence: TGTGCCAGCAGGGCCGGGACTAGCGGAAACAATGAGCAGTTCTTC.

The V gene is TRBV19, the J gene TRBJ2-7; a possible D gene is TRBD2 (6 bases). Germline loops: CDR1 LNHDA, CDR2 SQIVND (reference sequence). The CDR3 is 17 residues long. Deletions cut 5 bases from V and 3 bases from J, with 23 bases between. The CDR3 DNA reads TGTGCCAGTAGTCTGGGCGGCGGGATGAAACCCAACTACGAGCAGTACTTC. Translation: CASSLGGGMKPNYEQYF.

This clone was picked up a small number of times. This chain joins TRBV9 and TRBJ2-1, with D possibly matching TRBD2 (5 bases). Germline V gives CDR1 SGDLS, CDR2 YYNGEE. The CDR3 length is 17 residues. The ends were cut back, 0 bases at V and 0 bases at J, with 13 bases in the middle. In DNA form, the CDR3 reads TGTGCCAGCAGCGTAGTTGGTAGCGCTACCTCCTACAATGAGCAGTTCTTC. The encoded protein is CASSVVGSATSYNEQFF.

In this sample, this clone turned up a few times. V and J are TRBV30 and TRBJ2-5; 13 nucleotides match TRBD2. Gene TRBJ2-7 matches the end of the DNA better, so the J call may be wrong. The length of the CDR3 is 17 residues. From germline, CDR1 is GTSNPN and CDR2 SVGIG (reference sequence). As DNA, the CDR3 is TGTGCCTGGAGCGGGGGGACTAGCGGGACGTCCTCCTACGAGCAGTACTTC. It is translated as CAWSGGTSGTSSYEQYF.

The chain employs TRBV7-2 and TRBJ2-7, with 9 bases fitting TRBD1. CDR1 and CDR2 from the germline V gene are SGHTA and FQGNSA. The CDR3 is 13 amino acids. The junction had 6 bases not matched to a gene; V was cut back by 5 bases and J by 7 bases. The CDR3 loop reads CASSPQGAGEQYF. The CDR3 region has the DNA TGTGCCAGCAGCCCACAGGGGGCAGGAGAGCAGTACTTC.

The rearrangement joins TRBV4-1 to TRBJ2-1; 10 nucleotides align to TRBD2. The CDR3 covers 15 residues. The V and J ends lost 6 bases and 6 bases, in that order; junction bases with no gene match: 8. Germline V gives CDR1 MGHRA, CDR2 YSYEKL. The CDR3, as DNA: TGCGCCAGCAGGGACACTAGCGGGATCTTCAATGAGCAGTTCTTC. Its translation: CASRDTSGIFNEQFF.

J is TRBJ2-1 and V is TRBV4-2; the match to TRBD2 covers 13 bases. The germline V gene encodes CDR1 LGHNA and CDR2 YNFKEQ. The trim removed 0 bases at V and 6 bases at J, leaving 8 bases unmatched. CDR3 size: 18 residues. Written as DNA, the CDR3 is TGTGCCAGCAGCCAAGATGGTTCAGGGACTAGCGGGATCAATGAGCAGTTCTTC. Its translation: CASSQDGSGTSGINEQFF.

The chain uses TRBV28 and TRBJ2-1; 10 bases are shared with TRBD2. This CDR3 is built from 15 residues. Germline trimming cut 6 bases from V and 2 bases from J; bases unmatched to any gene: 4. Germline CDR1 reads MDHEN; CDR2 reads SYDVKM. CDR3 residues: CASSSSGRPYNEQFF. The CDR3 nucleotides read TGTGCCAGCAGCTCTAGCGGGAGACCCTACAATGAGCAGTTCTTC.

The chain employs TRBV28 and TRBJ2-5; maybe TRBD2 (5 bases). V lost 4 bases and J 1 base, leaving 10 bases between the germline ends. Germline V gives CDR1 MDHEN, CDR2 SYDVKM. The CDR3 sequence is 14 residues long. The CDR3 loop reads CASSSPGTQETQYF. The CDR3 DNA sequence: TGTGCCAGCAGTTCCCCGGGAACCCAAGAGACCCAGTACTTC.

The rearrangement links TRBV19 to TRBJ1-5; D not resolved. The germline V and J ends were trimmed by 6 bases and 4 bases, with 7 bases remaining between them. The CDR3 sequence is 12 residues long. Germline V CDR1 and CDR2: LNHDA, SQIVND (reference sequence). CDR3 in amino acids: CASRRMNQPQHF. The CDR3 DNA reads as TGTGCCAGTAGGAGGATGAATCAGCCCCAGCATTTT.